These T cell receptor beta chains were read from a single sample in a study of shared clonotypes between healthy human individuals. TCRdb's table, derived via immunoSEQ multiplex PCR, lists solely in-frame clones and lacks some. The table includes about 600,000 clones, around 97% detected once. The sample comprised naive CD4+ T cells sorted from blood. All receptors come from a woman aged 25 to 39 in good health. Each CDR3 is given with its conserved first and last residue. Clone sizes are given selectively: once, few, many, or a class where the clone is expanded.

cdr3_aa: CASRSGVNTGELFF; j_call: TRBJ2-2; clone_size: .; v_call: TRBV9
cdr3_aa: CASSYSRLTYEQYF; j_call: TRBJ2-7; clone_size: .; v_call: TRBV6-6
cdr3_aa: CASSRLGSSYEQYF; j_call: TRBJ2-7; clone_size: .; v_call: TRBV5-1
cdr3_aa: CASRATGTAEETQYF; j_call: TRBJ2-5; clone_size: once; v_call: TRBV19
cdr3_aa: CASHTGGNGYTF; j_call: TRBJ1-2; clone_size: .; v_call: TRBV28
cdr3_aa: CASSQRTGRNEKLFF; j_call: TRBJ1-4; clone_size: .; v_call: TRBV5-6
cdr3_aa: CASSEEANTGELFF; j_call: TRBJ2-2; clone_size: .; v_call: TRBV7-7
cdr3_aa: CASSSGLAGEETQYF; j_call: TRBJ2-5; clone_size: .; v_call: TRBV28
cdr3_aa: CASSPFPAGGANEQFF; j_call: TRBJ2-1; clone_size: .; v_call: TRBV4-1
cdr3_aa: CASRQKKLAGGPTDTQYF; j_call: TRBJ2-3; clone_size: .; v_call: TRBV7-9
cdr3_aa: CASSPVAAQETQYF; j_call: TRBJ2-5; clone_size: once; v_call: TRBV7-3
cdr3_aa: CASSVRGGQPQHF; j_call: TRBJ1-5; clone_size: .; v_call: TRBV5-1
cdr3_aa: CASSLGGDYGYTF; j_call: TRBJ1-2; clone_size: .; v_call: TRBV5-4
cdr3_aa: CASSLAGLAGVQEQYF; j_call: TRBJ2-7; clone_size: .; v_call: TRBV11-2
cdr3_aa: CASSLDRHVAFF; j_call: TRBJ1-1; clone_size: .; v_call: TRBV7-2
cdr3_aa: CASRTWANTEAFF; j_call: TRBJ1-1; clone_size: once; v_call: TRBV6-6
cdr3_aa: CASSSTDTGELFF; j_call: TRBJ2-2; clone_size: once; v_call: TRBV18
cdr3_aa: CASSLMADPLGGNTIYF; j_call: TRBJ1-3; clone_size: .; v_call: TRBV7-2
cdr3_aa: CASSPRNEQFF; j_call: TRBJ2-1; clone_size: .; v_call: TRBV7-6
cdr3_aa: CASSPVRRNEQFF; j_call: TRBJ2-1; clone_size: once; v_call: TRBV18
cdr3_aa: CASNGGRGTGEQYF; j_call: TRBJ2-7; clone_size: .; v_call: TRBV6-1
cdr3_aa: CASSLVREETQYF; j_call: TRBJ2-5; clone_size: .; v_call: TRBV5-1
cdr3_aa: CASSFQAGEQYF; j_call: TRBJ2-7; clone_size: .; v_call: TRBV7-9
cdr3_aa: CASTSGWNEQYF; j_call: TRBJ2-7; clone_size: .; v_call: TRBV2
cdr3_aa: CAWTPFSGSLYNEQFF; j_call: TRBJ2-1; clone_size: .; v_call: TRBV30
cdr3_aa: CAWRDGLGKNIQYF; j_call: TRBJ2-4; clone_size: .; v_call: TRBV30
cdr3_aa: CASSSSRDRDPNTGELFF; j_call: TRBJ2-2; clone_size: .; v_call: TRBV11-1